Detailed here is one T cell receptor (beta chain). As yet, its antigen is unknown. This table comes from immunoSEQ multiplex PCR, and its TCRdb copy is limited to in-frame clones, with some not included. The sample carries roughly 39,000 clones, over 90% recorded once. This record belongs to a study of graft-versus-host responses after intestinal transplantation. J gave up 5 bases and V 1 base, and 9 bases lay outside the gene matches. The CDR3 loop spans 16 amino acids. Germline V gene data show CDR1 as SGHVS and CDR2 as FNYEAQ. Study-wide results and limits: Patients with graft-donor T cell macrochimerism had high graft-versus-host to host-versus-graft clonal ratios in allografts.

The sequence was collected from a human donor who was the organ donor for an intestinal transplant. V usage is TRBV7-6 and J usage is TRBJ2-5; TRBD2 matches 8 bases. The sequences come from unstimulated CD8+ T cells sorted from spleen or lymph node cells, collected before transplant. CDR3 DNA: TGTGCCAGCAGCTTAGATGTGTCACGGGGGGGCGAGACCCAGTACTTC. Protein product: CASSLDVSRGGETQYF. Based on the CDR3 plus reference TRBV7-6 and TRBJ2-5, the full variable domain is GAGVSQSPRYKVTKRGQDVALRCDPISGHVSLYWYRQALGQGPEFLTYFNYEAQQDKSGLPNDRFSAERPEGSISTLTIQRTEQRDSAMYRCASSLDVSRGGETQYFGPGTRLLVL.